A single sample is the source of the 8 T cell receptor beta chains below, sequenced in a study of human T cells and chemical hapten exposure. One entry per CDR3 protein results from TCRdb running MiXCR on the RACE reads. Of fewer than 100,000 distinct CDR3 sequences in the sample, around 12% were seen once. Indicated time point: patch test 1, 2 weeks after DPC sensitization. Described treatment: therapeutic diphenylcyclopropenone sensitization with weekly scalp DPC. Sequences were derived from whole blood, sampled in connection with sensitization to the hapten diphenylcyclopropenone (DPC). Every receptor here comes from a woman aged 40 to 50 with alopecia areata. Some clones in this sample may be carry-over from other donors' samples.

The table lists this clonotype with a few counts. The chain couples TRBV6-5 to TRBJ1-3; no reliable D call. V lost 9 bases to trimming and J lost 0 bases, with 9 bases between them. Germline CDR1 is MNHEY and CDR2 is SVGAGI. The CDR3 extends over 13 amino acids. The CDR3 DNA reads TGTGCCAGTCGGATGGGCTCTGGAAACACCATATATTTT. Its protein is CASRMGSGNTIYF.

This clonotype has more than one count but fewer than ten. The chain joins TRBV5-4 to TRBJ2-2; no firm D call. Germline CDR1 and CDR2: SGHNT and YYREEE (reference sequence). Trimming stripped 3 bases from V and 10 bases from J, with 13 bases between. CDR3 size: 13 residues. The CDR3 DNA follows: TGTGCCAGCAGCTCGGAACCCGCAATGGAGCTGTTTTTT. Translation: CASSSEPAMELFF.

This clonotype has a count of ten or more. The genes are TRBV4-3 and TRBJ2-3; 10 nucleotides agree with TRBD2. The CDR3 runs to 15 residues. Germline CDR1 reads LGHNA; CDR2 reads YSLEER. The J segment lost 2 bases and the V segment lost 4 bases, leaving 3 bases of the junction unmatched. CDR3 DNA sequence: TGCGCCAGCAGCCTAGGACTAGCGGACACAGATACGCAGTATTTT. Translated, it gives CASSLGLADTDTQYF.

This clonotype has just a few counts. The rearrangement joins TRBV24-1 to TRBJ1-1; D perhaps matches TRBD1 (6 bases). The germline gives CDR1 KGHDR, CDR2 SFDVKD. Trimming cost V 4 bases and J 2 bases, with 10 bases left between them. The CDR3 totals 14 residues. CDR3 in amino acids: CATSEGGRNTEAFF. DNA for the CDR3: TGTGCCACCAGTGAGGGGGGCAGAAACACTGAAGCTTTCTTT.

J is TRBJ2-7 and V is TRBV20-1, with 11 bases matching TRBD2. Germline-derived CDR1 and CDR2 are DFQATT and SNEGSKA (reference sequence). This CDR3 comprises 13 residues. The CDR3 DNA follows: TGCAGCGCCCCCGGGACTAGCGGCTACGAGCAGTACTTC. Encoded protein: CSAPGTSGYEQYF.

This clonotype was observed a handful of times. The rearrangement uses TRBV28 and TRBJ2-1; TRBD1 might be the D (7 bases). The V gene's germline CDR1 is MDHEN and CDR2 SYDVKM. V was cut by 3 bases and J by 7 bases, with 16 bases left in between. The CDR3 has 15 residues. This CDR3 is CASSFGSGGLNEQFF. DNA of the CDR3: TGTGCCAGCAGTTTCGGGTCAGGGGGGTTGAATGAGCAGTTCTTC.

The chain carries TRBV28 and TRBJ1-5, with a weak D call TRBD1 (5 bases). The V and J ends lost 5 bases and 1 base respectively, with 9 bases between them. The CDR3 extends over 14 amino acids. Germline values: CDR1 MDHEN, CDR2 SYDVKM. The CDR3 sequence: CASSEQGSNQPQHF. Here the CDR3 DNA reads TGTGCCAGCAGTGAGCAGGGAAGCAATCAGCCCCAGCATTTT.

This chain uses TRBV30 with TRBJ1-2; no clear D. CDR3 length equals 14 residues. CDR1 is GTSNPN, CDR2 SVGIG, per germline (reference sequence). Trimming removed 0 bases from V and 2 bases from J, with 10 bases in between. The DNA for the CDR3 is TGTGCCTGGAGTGTACTCGGCAGAAACTATGGCTACACCTTC. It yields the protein CAWSVLGRNYGYTF. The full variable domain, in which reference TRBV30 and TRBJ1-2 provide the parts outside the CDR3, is SQTIHQWPATLVQPVGSPLSLECTVEGTSNPNLYWYRQAAGRGLQLLFYSVGIGQISSEVPQNLSASRPQDRQFILSSKKLLLSDSGFYLCAWSVLGRNYGYTFGSGTRLTVV.